Each of the 29 T cell receptor beta chains below was sequenced from the same sample in a study of blood T cell repertoires in COVID-19. Clones were sequenced by immunoSEQ multiplex PCR, and TCRdb holds only the in-frame ones, with some missing. The sample carries under 300,000 clones, around 88% recorded once. The specimen sequenced was PBMCs or T cells enriched from blood (not recorded which). Every receptor here comes from a woman aged 40 to 50 with acute COVID-19.

This sequence joins TRBV5-6 and TRBJ1-1, with D unresolved. The CDR3 is 13 amino acids. CDR1 is SGHDT and CDR2 is YYEEEE in the germline V gene. Trimming shortened V by 1 base and J by 2 bases, and 6 bases separated the two germline ends. The DNA for the CDR3 is TGTGCCAGCAGCTTGAATCTAAACACTGAAGCTTTCTTT. Translated: CASSLNLNTEAFF.

This sequence joins TRBV2 and TRBJ1-5, with 9 bases that match TRBD1. The germline V gene encodes CDR1 SNHLY and CDR2 FYNNEI. The CDR3 is 15 residues long. V shed 6 bases and J 0 bases; nucleotides not matched to a gene: 3. CDR3 DNA: TGTGCCAGCAGGGGGACAGGGTATAGCAATCAGCCCCAGCATTTT. It translates to CASRGTGYSNQPQHF.

The rearrangement uses TRBV24-1 and TRBJ1-1; D unresolved. The germline CDR1 and CDR2 sequences are KGHDR and SFDVKD. This CDR3 is 14 amino acids long. Trimming pared 1 base from V and 11 bases from J, leaving 16 bases between. The CDR3 is CATSDLNTGGGAFF. CDR3 nucleotides: TGTGCCACCAGTGATTTAAACACCGGCGGCGGTGCTTTCTTT.

V and J are TRBV20-1 and TRBJ2-3, with 10 bases lining up with TRBD2. Germline loops: CDR1 DFQATT, CDR2 SNEGSKA (reference sequence). V gave up 3 bases and J gave up 6 bases; unmatched junction bases: 6. The CDR3 length is 14 residues. This chain's CDR3 is CSASSSGGGDTQYF. The CDR3 region has the DNA TGCAGTGCTAGTTCTAGCGGGGGCGGGGATACGCAGTATTTT.

This chain uses TRBV19 with TRBJ1-5, with 11 bases identical to TRBD1. The CDR3 sequence is 17 residues long. From germline, CDR1 is LNHDA and CDR2 SQIVND (reference sequence). Trimming removed 3 bases from V and 5 bases from J; junction bases left unmatched: 9. CDR3 coding DNA: TGTGCCAGTAGTATGGTGAGGGGACAGGGGGTCTATCAGCCCCAGCATTTT. Its translation: CASSMVRGQGVYQPQHF.

The rearrangement uses TRBV7-9 and TRBJ1-1; 7 bases agree with TRBD1. CDR3 size: 15 residues. With V trimmed by 6 bases and J by 2 bases, 9 bases remained unmatched. Per the germline V gene, CDR1 is SEHNR and CDR2 is FQNEAQ (reference sequence). CDR3 amino acids: CASSPTTGSNTEAFF. In DNA, the CDR3 is TGTGCCAGCAGTCCGACGACAGGGTCCAACACTGAAGCTTTCTTT.

In its sample, this clone was seen a few times. The chain is built from TRBV4-1 and TRBJ1-1, with a tentative D call TRBD1 (5 bases). The germline CDR1 and CDR2 sequences are MGHRA and YSYEKL. CDR3 length equals 14 residues. Trimming cost V 4 bases and J 0 bases, with 9 bases left between them. Here the CDR3 DNA reads TGCGCCAGCAGCCCCAGGGCCCTGAACACTGAAGCTTTCTTT. Its protein is CASSPRALNTEAFF.

The chain combines TRBV3-1 (or the pseudogene TRBV3-2) with TRBJ2-1; 9 bases align to TRBD1. The V and J ends lost 4 bases and 2 bases, in that order; junction bases with no gene match: 3. This CDR3 is 15 amino acids long. Germline V CDR1 and CDR2: LGHDT, YNNKEL (reference sequence). CDR3 sequence: CASSRRDRAYNEQFF. The CDR3 coding sequence is TGTGCCAGCAGCCGCCGGGACAGGGCCTACAATGAGCAGTTCTTC.

The chain employs TRBV28 and TRBJ1-4, with D perhaps TRBD1 (6 bases). Germline CDR1 and CDR2: MDHEN and SYDVKM. This CDR3 is 14 amino acids long. V lost 3 bases and J 8 bases, leaving 13 bases between the germline ends. This CDR3 is CASSFFRGGEKLFF. The CDR3 bases are TGTGCCAGCAGTTTTTTTAGGGGGGGCGAAAAACTGTTTTTT.

V usage is TRBV5-1 and J usage is TRBJ2-2; no clear D. This CDR3 comprises 14 residues. Per germline, CDR1 SGHRS and CDR2 YFSETQ. Trimming took off 0 bases at V and 5 bases at J, with 8 bases between the two ends. In DNA form, the CDR3 reads TGCGCCAGCAGCTTGGTTGAGGTGACCGGGGAGCTGTTTTTT. Translating gives CASSLVEVTGELFF.

J is TRBJ1-2 and V is TRBV7-9, with D possibly being TRBD1 (5 bases). The germline CDR1 and CDR2 sequences are SEHNR and FQNEAQ (reference sequence). V was shortened by 4 bases and J by 3 bases, with 12 bases between the two germline ends. The CDR3 is made up of 14 amino acids. In DNA form, the CDR3 reads TGTGCCAGCAGCTCCCAAAGCAGGGACTATGGCTACACCTTC. This encodes CASSSQSRDYGYTF.

This chain uses TRBV30 with TRBJ1-1, with no clear D. Germline V gene lookup returns CDR1 GTSNPN and CDR2 SVGIG (reference sequence). The CDR3 is made up of 12 amino acids. Trimming removed 5 bases at V and 5 bases at J, with 12 bases between. The CDR3 bases are TGTGCCTGGGACGGAGTGGAGACTGAAGCTTTCTTT. Translation: CAWDGVETEAFF.

This chain uses TRBV6-4 with TRBJ2-7; the D gene is possibly TRBD2 (5 bases). Germline CDR1 and CDR2: MRHNA and SNTAGT. The CDR3 covers 14 residues. V was pared by 10 bases and J by 3 bases, with 19 bases between. DNA for the CDR3: TGTGCCAACCCCGGGGTAGCCCGCCTCTACGAGCAGTACGTC. This translates into CANPGVARLYEQYV.

This clone was seen a handful of times. The rearrangement links TRBV10-2 to TRBJ2-7; D may be TRBD2 (5 bases). V gave up 5 bases and J gave up 0 bases, with 14 bases separating them. Germline V gives CDR1 WSHSY, CDR2 SAAADI. The CDR3 totals 15 residues. The CDR3 region is CASSSVALSSYEQYV. CDR3 sequence (DNA): TGCGCCAGCAGTTCGGTAGCGCTAAGCTCCTACGAGCAGTACGTC.

The chain is built from TRBV5-6 and TRBJ1-1; a weak D match, TRBD1 (5 bases). Between the trimmed V and J ends, which lost 2 bases and 3 bases, there was a span of 14 bases. The germline gives CDR1 SGHDT, CDR2 YYEEEE. The CDR3 runs to 15 residues. The CDR3 protein is CASSFGGNGDTEAFF. The CDR3, as DNA: TGTGCCAGCAGCTTCGGGGGGAACGGGGACACTGAAGCTTTCTTT.

V and J are TRBV4-3 and TRBJ2-3; 8 nucleotides line up with TRBD1. V gave up 4 bases and J gave up 3 bases; unmatched junction bases: 9. CDR3 length: 16 residues. Looked up from germline, CDR1 is LGHNA and CDR2 is YSLEER. The CDR3 coding sequence is TGCGCCAGCAGCCGGGACAGGATGATGGGGACAGATACGCAGTATTTT. Its translation is CASSRDRMMGTDTQYF.

V and J are TRBV19 and TRBJ2-5, with 7 nucleotides matching TRBD1. Germline CDR1 reads LNHDA; CDR2 reads SQIVND (reference sequence). The CDR3 contains 14 residues. V lost 8 bases and J lost 9; bases outside the gene matches: 15. The DNA for the CDR3 is TGTGCCAGTTTGGGACAGCCCGAAAGTGGGTCCCAGTACTTC. Amino acid sequence: CASLGQPESGSQYF.

The chain employs TRBV7-2 and TRBJ1-2, with TRBD1 matching over 7 bases. Germline trimming cut 4 bases from V and 6 bases from J; bases unmatched to any gene: 8. CDR1 and CDR2 from the germline V gene are SGHTA and FQGNSA. CDR3 length: 14 residues. The CDR3 coding sequence is TGTGCCAGCAGCTCTAGGGGGACAGCTAATGGCTACACCTTC. It yields the protein CASSSRGTANGYTF.

J is TRBJ1-4 and V is TRBV28; 9 bases match TRBD1. This CDR3 has 15 amino acids. Germline V gives CDR1 MDHEN, CDR2 SYDVKM. V lost 5 bases, J lost 7 bases, and 8 bases stayed unmatched. The CDR3 sequence: CASSLTGGAGEKLFF. The CDR3 region has the DNA TGTGCCAGCAGTCTAACAGGGGGCGCGGGTGAAAAACTGTTTTTT.

DNA of the CDR3: TGTGCCAGCAGCCAACAGGGGCGTGGGGGCTGGGTAAGTCAGCCCCAGCATTTT. It specifies CASSQQGRGGWVSQPQHF. J is TRBJ1-5 and V is TRBV16; a possible D gene is TRBD1 (6 bases). Germline CDR1 and CDR2: KGHSY and FQNENV. Trimming took off 2 bases at V and 6 bases at J, with 23 bases between the two ends. CDR3 length: 18 residues.

The rearrangement links TRBV12-3 or TRBV12-4 to TRBJ1-2, with D perhaps matching TRBD1 (5 bases). Trimming took 2 bases from V and 5 from J, leaving 9 bases between them. The CDR3 extends over 13 amino acids. This CDR3 reads CASSLQGRYGYTF. The CDR3 DNA follows: TGTGCCAGCAGTTTACAGGGAAGATATGGCTACACCTTC.

J is TRBJ1-1 and V is TRBV11-3, with 7 nucleotides matching TRBD1. Germline V gene lookup returns CDR1 SGHNT and CDR2 YENEEA. The CDR3 runs 13 residues. V lost 5 bases and J lost 5; bases outside the gene matches: 5. CDR3 region: CASSKTGQTEAFF. CDR3 sequence (DNA): TGTGCCAGCAGCAAGACAGGGCAAACTGAAGCTTTCTTT.

The rearrangement uses TRBV30 and TRBJ1-2, with D possibly matching TRBD1 (6 bases). The germline V gene has CDR1 GTSNPN and CDR2 SVGIG (reference sequence). The V end lost 3 bases, the J end lost 7 bases, and 9 bases lay between the germline ends. This CDR3 has 11 residues. Here the CDR3 DNA reads TGTGCCTGGAGGAGGGGGATTGGCTACACCTTC. Translating it yields CAWRRGIGYTF.

The CDR3 region is CASSVASGDTLSGNTIYF. The CDR3 region has the DNA TGTGCCAGCAGCGTAGCGTCTGGGGACACTCTCTCTGGAAACACCATATATTTT. The chain is built from TRBV9 and TRBJ1-3, with D perhaps matching TRBD1 (6 bases). This CDR3 spans 18 amino acids. V shed 0 bases and J shed 0 bases, with 16 bases lying between them. The V gene's germline CDR1 is SGDLS and CDR2 YYNGEE.

This chain connects TRBV5-5 to TRBJ1-5; D may be TRBD1 (5 bases). Germline-derived CDR1 and CDR2 are SGHKS and YYEKEE (reference sequence). The V end was cut by 0 bases, the J end by 8 bases, with 15 bases between. The CDR3 length is 15 residues. DNA for the CDR3: TGTGCCAGCAGCTTGGGGGAAGGGGTAGAAGAGCCCCAGCATTTT. It codes for CASSLGEGVEEPQHF.

The gene calls are TRBV7-2 and TRBJ1-1, with a weak D call TRBD1 (6 bases). Trimming took off 2 bases at V and 7 bases at J, with 17 bases between the two ends. CDR3 length equals 15 residues. Germline V CDR1 and CDR2: SGHTA, FQGNSA. The CDR3, as DNA: TGTGCCAGCAGCTTATTTGGCAGGGGCTTGAGTGAAGCTTTCTTT. Translating it yields CASSLFGRGLSEAFF.

CDR3 in amino acids: CASSLLHGDNEQFF. In DNA form, the CDR3 reads TGCGCCAGCAGCTTGTTACACGGGGACAATGAGCAGTTCTTC. The gene calls are TRBV5-1 and TRBJ2-1; maybe TRBD2 (5 bases). CDR1 and CDR2 (germline): SGHRS, YFSETQ. The length of the CDR3 is 14 residues. The V and J ends lost 1 base and 5 bases respectively, with 10 bases between them.

The chain combines TRBV19 with TRBJ1-3; 9 nucleotides agree with TRBD1. V dropped 5 bases and J dropped 4; count of bases not matched to a gene: 9. Germline assignment: CDR1 LNHDA and CDR2 SQIVND (reference sequence). This CDR3 is built from 16 residues. The CDR3 reads CASSLPGQGTGNTIYF. In DNA, the CDR3 is TGTGCCAGTAGTCTGCCGGGACAGGGAACCGGAAACACCATATATTTT.

This clone has a handful of counts. The V gene is TRBV5-4, the J gene TRBJ1-4; 9 positions agree with TRBD1. Germline trimming cut 0 bases from V and 0 bases from J; bases unmatched to any gene: 3. CDR3 length: 17 amino acids. Germline V gives CDR1 SGHNT, CDR2 YYREEE (reference sequence). The CDR3 is CASSLDRGLATNEKLFF. DNA of the CDR3: TGTGCCAGCAGCTTGGACAGGGGGCTCGCAACTAATGAAAAACTGTTTTTT.